One and the same sample provided the 28 T cell receptor beta chains below, sequenced in a study of T cell responses to AZD1222 COVID-19 vaccine. Profiled with immunoSEQ multiplex PCR; TCRdb holds only in-frame clones, not every one. The sample holds approximately 110,000 clones, about 90% seen once. Sequenced here: peripheral blood, sampled on day 0 of AZD1222 vaccination. These receptors were collected from an adult in good health.

The rearrangement joins TRBV24-1 to TRBJ1-1; D is possibly TRBD1 (6 bases). Germline V gene lookup returns CDR1 KGHDR and CDR2 SFDVKD. Between the trimmed V and J ends, which lost 9 bases and 4 bases, there was a span of 14 bases. There are 13 residues in the CDR3. CDR3 region: CATRGTGSTEAFF. Written as DNA, the CDR3 is TGTGCCACCCGGGGTACAGGGAGCACTGAAGCTTTCTTT.

This clone was counted a single time. V and J are TRBV10-3 and TRBJ2-3; weak D call: TRBD2 (5 bases). The V and J ends lost 2 bases and 0 bases respectively, with 12 bases between them. CDR3 size: 16 residues. CDR1 and CDR2 (germline): ENHRY, SYGVKD. CDR3 sequence: CAISEEGFTSTDTQYF. The CDR3 nucleotides read TGTGCCATCAGTGAGGAGGGCTTTACTAGCACAGATACGCAGTATTTT.

Only a few counts were recorded for this clone. This sequence joins TRBV24-1 and TRBJ2-1, with 14 positions matching TRBD2. The junction had 8 bases not matched to a gene; V was cut back by 5 bases and J by 3 bases. Germline lookup yields CDR1 KGHDR and CDR2 SFDVKD. The CDR3 totals 18 residues. DNA of the CDR3: TGTGCCACCAGTGGTACCGGGACTAGCGGGGGATACTACAATGAGCAGTTCTTC. This translates into CATSGTGTSGGYYNEQFF.

The chain joins TRBV5-5 to TRBJ1-4, with 12 bases that match TRBD1. The CDR3 has 15 amino acids. V trimming: 4 bases; J trimming: 7 bases; junction bases outside the gene matches: 5. Germline lookup yields CDR1 SGHKS and CDR2 YYEKEE (reference sequence). DNA of the CDR3: TGTGCCAGCAGCACACCGGGACAGGGGGCTGAAAAACTGTTTTTT. Translation gives CASSTPGQGAEKLFF.

This clone has just one count. CDR3 nucleotide sequence: TGTGCCAGCAGCTTGACGGTCAATGAGCAGTTCTTC. This sequence encodes CASSLTVNEQFF. The chain employs TRBV5-5 and TRBJ2-1; D not resolved. The germline gives CDR1 SGHKS, CDR2 YYEKEE (reference sequence). This CDR3 spans 12 amino acids. Trimming took 1 base from V and 6 from J, leaving 5 bases between them.

The chain joins TRBV6-1 to TRBJ1-5; 7 positions match TRBD1. The V segment lost 2 bases and the J segment 4 bases; nucleotides outside the gene matches: 8. The length of the CDR3 is 16 residues. The germline gives CDR1 MNHNS, CDR2 SASEGT. CDR3 residues: CASSERVDRANQPQHF. The CDR3 bases are TGTGCCAGCAGTGAAAGGGTTGACAGGGCAAATCAGCCCCAGCATTTT.

The chain joins TRBV5-1 to TRBJ2-1; D is unclear. Looked up from germline, CDR1 is SGHRS and CDR2 is YFSETQ. The CDR3 is 12 amino acids. Trimming pared 6 bases from V and 0 bases from J, leaving 4 bases between. The CDR3 sequence: CASTISYNEQFF. In nucleotides, the CDR3 is TGCGCCAGCACGATCTCCTACAATGAGCAGTTCTTC.

The genes are TRBV4-1 and TRBJ2-5; the match to TRBD2 covers 13 bases. The CDR3 contains 16 residues. The V gene's germline CDR1 is MGHRA and CDR2 YSYEKL. V was clipped by 1 base and J by 4 bases; unmatched bases: 3. The CDR3 coding sequence is TGCGCCAGCAGCCAAGGACTAGCGGGGGGTCTAGAGACCCAGTACTTC. It codes for CASSQGLAGGLETQYF.

J is TRBJ2-3 and V is TRBV3-1 (or the pseudogene TRBV3-2); maybe TRBD2 (6 bases). The V gene lost 1 base and the J gene lost 2 bases, with 10 bases spanning the gap. CDR1 LGHDT and CDR2 YNNKEL come from the germline V gene (reference sequence). The CDR3 is 15 residues long. The DNA for the CDR3 is TGTGCCAGCAGCCAAGGACTAGGGGACACAGATACGCAGTATTTT. This codes for CASSQGLGDTDTQYF.

The V and J genes are TRBV4-1 and TRBJ2-7, with D uncertain. Germline V gene sequence: CDR1 MGHRA, CDR2 YSYEKL. V lost 0 bases and J 2 bases, leaving 5 bases between the germline ends. The CDR3 is 13 residues long. The DNA for the CDR3 is TGCGCCAGCAGCCAAGATCGTGCCTACGAGCAGTACTTC. Its translation: CASSQDRAYEQYF.

This clone was seen only a few times. This chain connects TRBV5-1 to TRBJ1-1; 8 nucleotides match TRBD1. Losses at the gene ends were 2 bases for V and 0 bases for J; bases not matched to a gene: 6. Looked up from germline, CDR1 is SGHRS and CDR2 is YFSETQ. The CDR3 spans 16 residues. CDR3 in amino acids: CASSFGQGLMNTEAFF. The DNA for the CDR3 is TGCGCCAGCAGCTTCGGACAGGGACTAATGAACACTGAAGCTTTCTTT.

The V call is TRBV13, the J call TRBJ1-6; 8 positions agree with TRBD1. Germline values: CDR1 PRHDT, CDR2 FYEKMQ (reference sequence). This CDR3 comprises 14 residues. V lost 5 bases and J lost 4; bases outside the gene matches: 1. CDR3 residues: CASSRQGYNSPLHF. Here the CDR3 DNA reads TGTGCCAGCAGCCGACAGGGGTATAATTCACCCCTCCACTTT.

The rearrangement uses TRBV7-3 and TRBJ2-1; D possibly corresponds to TRBD2 (6 bases). Trimming stripped 6 bases from V and 5 bases from J, with 14 bases between. CDR3 length: 14 amino acids. Germline V CDR1 and CDR2: SGHTA, FQGTGA. The CDR3 DNA reads as TGTGCCAGCAGTTTAGCGGCCCCTAACAATGAGCAGTTCTTC. This encodes CASSLAAPNNEQFF.

The genes are TRBV19 and TRBJ1-2; TRBD1 matches at 7 bases. The CDR3 consists of 12 residues. After removal of 6 bases from V and 7 bases from J, the junction contained 5 bases not matched to a gene. Germline V gives CDR1 LNHDA, CDR2 SQIVND (reference sequence). The CDR3 DNA sequence: TGTGCCAGTAGGACAGGGAATTTTGGCTACACCTTC. It specifies CASRTGNFGYTF.

J is TRBJ2-4 and V is TRBV5-1, with TRBD1 matching over 11 bases. With 2 bases clipped from V and 1 base from J, the junction kept 5 bases outside the gene matches. Germline V gives CDR1 SGHRS, CDR2 YFSETQ. The CDR3 has 17 amino acids. CDR3 amino acids: CASSLGDRGTAKNIQYF. DNA for the CDR3: TGCGCCAGCAGCTTAGGGGACAGGGGGACGGCCAAAAACATTCAGTACTTC.

V is TRBV19 and J is TRBJ2-7; D remains unclear. Per germline, CDR1 LNHDA and CDR2 SQIVND (reference sequence). Trimming shortened V by 6 bases and J by 6 bases, and 6 bases separated the two germline ends. CDR3 length: 10 residues. In nucleotides, the CDR3 is TGTGCCAGTAGAGACGGCGAGCAGTACTTC. Amino acid sequence: CASRDGEQYF.

The chain has TRBV11-3 and TRBJ2-7, with D maybe TRBD1 (6 bases). The CDR3 covers 16 residues. The germline V gene encodes CDR1 SGHNT and CDR2 YENEEA. V dropped 3 bases and J dropped 0 bases, with 15 bases sitting between them. The CDR3 reads CASSFRADSSSYEQYF. DNA for the CDR3: TGTGCCAGCAGCTTCCGTGCGGACAGTAGCTCCTACGAGCAGTACTTC.

This clone was seen only a few times. The rearrangement uses TRBV5-1 and TRBJ1-2, with D perhaps matching TRBD1 (6 bases). The germline V gene has CDR1 SGHRS and CDR2 YFSETQ. This CDR3 is built from 14 residues. Trimming cost V 1 base and J 6 bases, with 13 bases left between them. DNA for the CDR3: TGCGCCAGCAGCTTGTCGGGGGGGCCGGATGGCTACACCTTC. This encodes CASSLSGGPDGYTF.

V gene TRBV7-2 combines with J gene TRBJ2-7, with D possibly being TRBD2 (6 bases). Germline V gene data show CDR1 as SGHTA and CDR2 as FQGNSA. V gave up 5 bases and J gave up 2 bases, with 16 bases separating them. The CDR3 covers 15 residues. For the CDR3, the DNA is TGTGCCAGCAGCCCGCAAGGGACTTTCCCCTACGAGCAGTACTTC. It encodes CASSPQGTFPYEQYF. Variable domain in full (rest from reference TRBV7-2 and TRBJ2-7): GAGVSQSPSNKVTEKGKDVELRCDPISGHTALYWYRQSLGQGLEFLIYFQGNSAPDKSGLPSDRFSAERTGGSVSTLTIQRTQQEDSAVYLCASSPQGTFPYEQYFGPGTRLTVT.

The chain combines TRBV4-2 with TRBJ1-3, with no clear D. Germline V lookup: CDR1 LGHNA, CDR2 YNFKEQ. Trimming pared 2 bases from V and 0 bases from J, leaving 11 bases between. The CDR3 covers 16 residues. CDR3 coding DNA: TGTGCCAGCAGCCAAAATCAGCTAAGCTCTGGAAACACCATATATTTT. Its protein product is CASSQNQLSSGNTIYF.

The chain is built from TRBV14 and TRBJ1-1; weak D call: TRBD1 (5 bases). V was clipped by 2 bases and J by 5 bases, with 9 bases between them. There are 13 residues in the CDR3. The V gene's germline CDR1 is SGHDN and CDR2 FVKESK. The CDR3, as DNA: TGTGCCAGCAGCCAACTAGACAGAACTGAAGCTTTCTTT. It encodes CASSQLDRTEAFF.

The chain couples TRBV11-3 to TRBJ1-5, with TRBD1 matching over 9 bases. The J segment lost 4 bases and the V segment lost 6 bases, leaving 7 bases of the junction unmatched. In germline, CDR1 is SGHNT, CDR2 YENEEA. CDR3 size: 15 residues. CDR3 protein: CASRKSGQGNQPQHF. The CDR3 DNA reads TGTGCCAGCAGAAAAAGCGGACAGGGGAATCAGCCCCAGCATTTT.

CDR3 nucleotide sequence: TGTGCCAGCAGTGCACGACCGGGACTAGCGGGAGTAGAAGATACGCAGTATTTT. It specifies CASSARPGLAGVEDTQYF. This chain connects TRBV2 to TRBJ2-3, with TRBD2 matching 14 bases. CDR1 SNHLY and CDR2 FYNNEI come from the germline V gene. With V trimmed by 4 bases and J by 5 bases, 11 bases remained unmatched. The CDR3 runs 18 residues.

The rearrangement links TRBV3-1 (or the pseudogene TRBV3-2) to TRBJ2-7; maybe TRBD1 (7 bases). The V and J ends lost 3 bases and 2 bases respectively, with 14 bases between them. The germline V gene encodes CDR1 LGHDT and CDR2 YNNKEL (reference sequence). The CDR3 length is 15 residues. CDR3 protein: CASSHPGGPTYEQYF. Here the CDR3 DNA reads TGTGCCAGCAGCCACCCAGGGGGGCCGACCTACGAGCAGTACTTC.

The CDR3 DNA sequence: TGTGCCACTCTGCCGGGGACAGGGGCCCAATACGAGCAGTACTTC. Its translation: CATLPGTGAQYEQYF. V and J are TRBV19 and TRBJ2-7, with 10 bases aligning to TRBD1. This CDR3 comprises 15 residues. J was trimmed by 4 bases and V by 10 bases; bases with no gene match: 13. CDR1 and CDR2 (germline): LNHDA, SQIVND (reference sequence).

This chain uses TRBV11-1 with TRBJ2-2; 7 bases match TRBD2. Germline lookup yields CDR1 SGHAT and CDR2 FQDESV (reference sequence). The CDR3 covers 16 residues. Germline trimming cut 7 bases from V and 4 bases from J; bases unmatched to any gene: 12. CDR3 sequence: CASTEGWGGITGELFF. CDR3 bases: TGTGCCAGCACCGAAGGGTGGGGAGGGATCACCGGGGAGCTGTTTTTT. The full variable domain, completed using reference TRBV11-1 and TRBJ2-2, is EAEVAQSPRYKITEKSQAVAFWCDPISGHATLYWYRQILGQGPELLVQFQDESVVDDSQLPKDRFSAERLKGVDSTLKIQPAELGDSAMYLCASTEGWGGITGELFFGEGSRLTVL.

V usage is TRBV27 and J usage is TRBJ2-5, with D maybe TRBD1 (6 bases). Trimming left V 11 bases short and J 0 bases short, with 19 bases between. The CDR3 spans 15 residues. From germline, CDR1 is MNHEY and CDR2 SMNVEV (reference sequence). The CDR3 sequence: CAGRTANYHQETQYF. The CDR3 bases are TGTGCCGGAAGGACAGCCAATTACCACCAAGAGACCCAGTACTTC.

This chain links TRBV11-2 with TRBJ2-6; D perhaps matches TRBD1 (5 bases). V lost 0 bases, J lost 2 bases, and 8 bases lay in between. The germline gives CDR1 SGHAT, CDR2 FQNNGV. The CDR3 totals 16 residues. CDR3 loop: CASSLDRAAGANVLTF. CDR3 nucleotides: TGTGCCAGCAGCTTAGACAGGGCTGCTGGGGCCAACGTCCTGACTTTC.